Shown below are 10 T cell receptor beta chains from a single sample sequenced in a study of T cell responses to AZD1222 COVID-19 vaccine. Sequencing was performed with immunoSEQ multiplex PCR; in TCRdb, only in-frame clones are kept and a portion is missing. In the table there are over 200,000 clones, around 94% of which are singletons. Sample: peripheral blood, taken 28 days after the second dose of the MenACWY control vaccine. The receptors stem from an adult who received the MenACWY meningococcal vaccine as a control.

The chain has TRBV19 and TRBJ2-1; 14 nucleotides line up with TRBD2. Germline-derived CDR1 and CDR2 are LNHDA and SQIVND (reference sequence). The CDR3 spans 17 residues. After removal of 4 bases from V and 2 bases from J, the junction contained 4 bases not matched to a gene. CDR3 in amino acids: CASSRGLAGEAYNEQFF. CDR3 DNA sequence: TGTGCCAGTAGTAGGGGACTAGCGGGAGAGGCCTACAATGAGCAGTTCTTC.

This sequence joins TRBV28 and TRBJ2-7, with TRBD1 matching 9 bases. The germline CDR1 and CDR2 sequences are MDHEN and SYDVKM. The J segment lost 7 bases and the V segment lost 3 bases, leaving 10 bases of the junction unmatched. CDR3 length equals 15 residues. The CDR3 here is CASSFRDRELREQYF. CDR3 nucleotide sequence: TGTGCCAGCAGTTTTCGGGACAGGGAGCTCAGGGAGCAGTACTTC.

The gene calls are TRBV4-1 and TRBJ1-3; 10 bases fit TRBD1. J gave up 4 bases and V 4 bases, and 16 bases lay outside the gene matches. The germline V gene has CDR1 MGHRA and CDR2 YSYEKL. There are 19 residues in the CDR3. The CDR3 spells CASSPSPSGTGESGNTIYF. Written as DNA, the CDR3 is TGCGCCAGCAGCCCTTCACCCTCCGGGACAGGGGAATCCGGAAACACCATATATTTT.

The chain links TRBV7-2 to TRBJ1-1, with a possible D match to TRBD1 (5 bases). The CDR3 loop spans 14 amino acids. Germline CDR1 is SGHTA and CDR2 is FQGNSA. Trimming cost V 5 bases and J 1 base, with 11 bases left between them. In DNA, the CDR3 is TGTGCCAGCAGCCAGGGACGGCAGAACACTGAAGCTTTCTTT. Translating it yields CASSQGRQNTEAFF.

V is TRBV9 and J is TRBJ1-4; possibly TRBD1 for D (5 bases). This CDR3 spans 14 amino acids. The germline V gene has CDR1 SGDLS and CDR2 YYNGEE. The germline V and J ends were trimmed by 4 bases and 5 bases, with 12 bases remaining between them. CDR3 sequence reads: CASSFGGFNEKLFF. Here the CDR3 DNA reads TGTGCCAGCAGCTTCGGGGGATTCAATGAAAAACTGTTTTTT. Looking up the rest from reference TRBV9 and TRBJ1-4 gives the full variable domain: DSGVTQTPKHLITATGQRVTLRCSPRSGDLSVYWYQQSLDQGLQFLIQYYNGEERAKGNILERFSAQQFPDLHSELNLSSLELGDSALYFCASSFGGFNEKLFFGSGTQLSVL.

This chain links TRBV19 with TRBJ1-4; unclear D gene. The CDR3 sequence is 15 residues long. CDR1 is LNHDA and CDR2 is SQIVND in the germline V gene (reference sequence). Trimming removed 0 bases at V and 2 bases at J, with 7 bases between. The DNA for the CDR3 is TGTGCCAGTAGTATAGACGTCAGTACTAATGAAAAACTGTTTTTT. As protein: CASSIDVSTNEKLFF.

This clone appeared once. This chain joins TRBV9 and TRBJ1-1; D unclear. The CDR3 covers 15 residues. Germline CDR1 SGDLS, CDR2 YYNGEE. V lost 4 bases, J lost 3 bases, and 16 bases lay in between. The CDR3 reads CASSYFSSADTEAFF. DNA for the CDR3: TGTGCCAGCAGCTACTTTAGTTCCGCGGACACTGAAGCTTTCTTT.

The gene calls are TRBV19 and TRBJ2-1; unclear D gene. V dropped 1 base and J dropped 4 bases, with 11 bases sitting between them. The CDR3 is made up of 15 amino acids. Germline-derived CDR1 and CDR2 are LNHDA and SQIVND (reference sequence). In nucleotides, the CDR3 is TGTGCCAGTAGTATAGGGGGTAACCTGTACAATGAGCAGTTCTTC. This gives the protein CASSIGGNLYNEQFF.

The chain combines TRBV6-6 with TRBJ2-2, with D tentatively TRBD2 (5 bases). Germline values: CDR1 MNHNY, CDR2 SVGAGI (reference sequence). Trimming pared 0 bases from V and 4 bases from J, leaving 12 bases between. The length of the CDR3 is 16 residues. This CDR3 is CASSYSAGEPTGELFF. In DNA form, the CDR3 reads TGTGCCAGCAGTTACTCGGCCGGGGAACCCACCGGGGAGCTGTTTTTT.

The chain employs TRBV7-8 and TRBJ1-3, with D possibly being TRBD1 (6 bases). Germline lookup yields CDR1 SGHVS and CDR2 FQNEAQ. Trimming took off 5 bases at V and 6 bases at J, with 14 bases between the two ends. The CDR3 length is 14 residues. Here the CDR3 reads CASSPLRGLNTIYF. CDR3 DNA sequence: TGTGCCAGCAGCCCACTCAGGGGTTTAAACACCATATATTTT.